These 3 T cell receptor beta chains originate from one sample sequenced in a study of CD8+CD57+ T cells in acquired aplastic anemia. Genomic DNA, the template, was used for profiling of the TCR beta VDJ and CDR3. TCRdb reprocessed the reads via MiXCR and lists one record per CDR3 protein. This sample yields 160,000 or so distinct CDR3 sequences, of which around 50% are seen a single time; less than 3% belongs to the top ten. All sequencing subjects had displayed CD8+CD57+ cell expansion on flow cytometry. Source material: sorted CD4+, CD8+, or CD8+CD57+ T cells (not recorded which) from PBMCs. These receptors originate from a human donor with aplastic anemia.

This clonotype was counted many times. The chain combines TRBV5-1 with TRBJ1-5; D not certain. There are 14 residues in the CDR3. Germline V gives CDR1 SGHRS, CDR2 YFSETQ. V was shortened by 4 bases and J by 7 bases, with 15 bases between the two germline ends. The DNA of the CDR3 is TGCGCCAGCAGCACGACCGGTGAAGGGCAGCCCCAGCATTTT. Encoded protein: CASSTTGEGQPQHF. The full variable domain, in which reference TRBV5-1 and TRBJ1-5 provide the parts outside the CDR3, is KAGVTQTPRYLIKTRGQQVTLSCSPISGHRSVSWYQQTPGQGLQFLFEYFSETQRNKGNFPGRFSGRQFSNSRSEMNVSTLELGDSALYLCASSTTGEGQPQHFGDGTRLSIL.

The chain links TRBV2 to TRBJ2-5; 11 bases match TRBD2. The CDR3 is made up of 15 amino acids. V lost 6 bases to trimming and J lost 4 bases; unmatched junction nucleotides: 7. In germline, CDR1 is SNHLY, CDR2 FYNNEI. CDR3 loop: CASRGQGLAAETQYF. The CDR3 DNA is TGTGCCAGCAGGGGACAGGGACTAGCGGCAGAGACCCAGTACTTC.

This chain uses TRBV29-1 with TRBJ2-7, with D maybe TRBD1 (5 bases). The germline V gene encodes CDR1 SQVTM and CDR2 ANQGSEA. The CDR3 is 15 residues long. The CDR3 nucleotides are TGCAGTGCTTCAAAGACCCGACAGAGCTCCTACGAGCAGTACTTC. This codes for CSASKTRQSSYEQYF.